The T cell receptor beta chain under discussion was sequenced for a study of blood T cell repertoires in COVID-19. As for the study in general: Italy, Spain and the United States were the sources of the convalescent and acute COVID-19 samples. The analysed material was cDNA or gDNA that came from T cells, B-cell-depleted T cells, or PBMCs.

Original processing notes: Counts of nucleated cells, estimated from reference gene primer amplification, were obtained. Clones were read by immunoSEQ multiplex PCR, and TCRdb kept only the in-frame ones, dropping some. The V and J calls and clone size come from that table; D and trimming were worked out from the DNA. The repertoire holds 150,000 to 190,000 clones, over 60% seen once, with about 3.8% in the top ten. Trimming shortened V by 5 bases and J by 6 bases, and 13 bases separated the two germline ends. The CDR3 is 13 residues long. The germline CDR1 and CDR2 sequences are SEHNR and FQNEAQ (reference sequence).

The sequencing sample was made of peripheral blood. The chain recombines TRBV7-9 with TRBJ1-1, with a tentative D call TRBD1 (5 bases). The sequence derives from a woman at least 80 years old with acute or convalescent COVID-19. The CDR3 bases are TGTGCCAGCAGCCCCGACAGTTCGTCTGAAGCTTTCTTT. Encoded protein: CASSPDSSSEAFF.